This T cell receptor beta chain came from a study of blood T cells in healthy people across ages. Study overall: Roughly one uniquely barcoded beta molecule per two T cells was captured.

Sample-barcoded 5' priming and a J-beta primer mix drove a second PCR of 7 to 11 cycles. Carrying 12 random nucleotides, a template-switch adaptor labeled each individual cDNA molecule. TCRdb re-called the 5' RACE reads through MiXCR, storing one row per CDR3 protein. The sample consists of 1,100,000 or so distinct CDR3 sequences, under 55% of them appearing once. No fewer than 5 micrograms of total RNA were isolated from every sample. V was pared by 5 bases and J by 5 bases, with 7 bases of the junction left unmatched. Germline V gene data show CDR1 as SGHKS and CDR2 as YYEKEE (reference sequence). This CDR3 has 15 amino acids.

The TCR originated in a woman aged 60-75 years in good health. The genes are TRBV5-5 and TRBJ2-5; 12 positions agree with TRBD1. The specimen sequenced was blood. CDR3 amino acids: CASRRGDRGRETQYF. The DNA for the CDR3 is TGTGCCAGCAGGCGTGGGGACAGGGGGCGGGAGACCCAGTACTTC.